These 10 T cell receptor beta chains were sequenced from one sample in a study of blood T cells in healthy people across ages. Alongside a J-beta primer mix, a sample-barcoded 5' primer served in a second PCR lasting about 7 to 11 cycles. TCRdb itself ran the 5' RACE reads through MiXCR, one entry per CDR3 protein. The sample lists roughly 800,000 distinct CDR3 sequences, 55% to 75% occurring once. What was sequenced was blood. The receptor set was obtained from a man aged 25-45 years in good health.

CDR3 sequence: CASSLSWGENTIYF. The CDR3 nucleotides read TGTGCCAGCAGTTTATCGTGGGGGGAAAACACCATATATTTT. The chain has TRBV27 and TRBJ1-3, with a tentative D call TRBD1 (5 bases). This CDR3 spans 14 amino acids. V shed 0 bases and J shed 6 bases, with 9 bases lying between them. From germline, CDR1 is MNHEY and CDR2 SMNVEV (reference sequence).

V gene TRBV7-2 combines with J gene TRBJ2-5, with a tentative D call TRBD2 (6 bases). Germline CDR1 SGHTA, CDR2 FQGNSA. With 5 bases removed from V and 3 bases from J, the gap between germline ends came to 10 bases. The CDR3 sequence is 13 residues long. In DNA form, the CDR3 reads TGTGCCAGCAGCCGGGGGAAGGAAGAGACCCAGTACTTC. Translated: CASSRGKEETQYF.

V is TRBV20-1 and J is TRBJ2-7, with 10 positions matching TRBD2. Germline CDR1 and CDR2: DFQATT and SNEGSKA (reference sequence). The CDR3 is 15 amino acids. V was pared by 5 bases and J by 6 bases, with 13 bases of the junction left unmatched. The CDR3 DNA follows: TGCAGTGCTGCAACACAAGCGGGAGGGAAGGGCGAGCAGTACTTC. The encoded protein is CSAATQAGGKGEQYF.

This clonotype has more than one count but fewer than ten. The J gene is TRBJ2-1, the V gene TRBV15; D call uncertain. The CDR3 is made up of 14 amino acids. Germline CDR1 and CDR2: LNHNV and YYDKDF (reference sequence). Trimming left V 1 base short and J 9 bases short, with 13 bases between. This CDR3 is CATSRGVTSAEQFF. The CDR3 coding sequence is TGTGCCACCAGCAGAGGGGTCACGTCGGCTGAGCAGTTCTTC.

CDR3 bases: TGTGCCAGCAGTTCAACGCGGAGGGGGGAAGAGGAAAAACTGTTTTTT. Translation: CASSSTRRGEEEKLFF. This chain links TRBV27 with TRBJ1-4; D is perhaps TRBD1 (6 bases). The CDR3 runs 16 residues. Germline CDR1 is MNHEY and CDR2 is SMNVEV (reference sequence). Trimming shortened V by 4 bases and J by 8 bases, and 20 bases separated the two germline ends.

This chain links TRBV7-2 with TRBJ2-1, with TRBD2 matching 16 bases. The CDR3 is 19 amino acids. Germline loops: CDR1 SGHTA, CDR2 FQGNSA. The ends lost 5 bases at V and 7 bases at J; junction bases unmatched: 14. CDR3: CASSLGGLAGGPVRNEQFF. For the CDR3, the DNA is TGTGCCAGCAGCCTCGGGGGACTAGCGGGAGGGCCAGTCCGTAATGAGCAGTTCTTC.

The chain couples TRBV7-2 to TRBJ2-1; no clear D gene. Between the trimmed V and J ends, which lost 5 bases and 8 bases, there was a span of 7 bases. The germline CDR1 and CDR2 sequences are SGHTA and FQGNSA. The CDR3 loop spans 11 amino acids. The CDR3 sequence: CASSLKYEQFF. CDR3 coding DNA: TGTGCCAGCAGCCTCAAGTATGAGCAGTTCTTC.

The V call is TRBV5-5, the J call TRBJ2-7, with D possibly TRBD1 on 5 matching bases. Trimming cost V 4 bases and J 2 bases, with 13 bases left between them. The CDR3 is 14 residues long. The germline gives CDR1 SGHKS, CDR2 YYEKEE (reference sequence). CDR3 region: CASSLGLVTYEQYF. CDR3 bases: TGTGCCAGCAGCCTGGGGCTAGTCACCTACGAGCAGTACTTC.

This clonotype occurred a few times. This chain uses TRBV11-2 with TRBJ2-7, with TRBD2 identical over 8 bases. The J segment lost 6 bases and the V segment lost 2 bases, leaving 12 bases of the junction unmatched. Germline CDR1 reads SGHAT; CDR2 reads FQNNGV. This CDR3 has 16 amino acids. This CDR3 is CASSLFPQSGSGEQYF. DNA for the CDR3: TGTGCCAGCAGCTTATTCCCCCAAAGCGGGAGCGGCGAGCAGTACTTC.

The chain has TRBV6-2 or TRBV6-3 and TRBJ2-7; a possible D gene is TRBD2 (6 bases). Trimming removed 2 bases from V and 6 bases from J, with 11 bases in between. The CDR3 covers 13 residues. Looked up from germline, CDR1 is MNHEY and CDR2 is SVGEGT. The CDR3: CASSYTTGGEQYF. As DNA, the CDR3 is TGTGCCAGCAGTTACACCACCGGGGGCGAGCAGTACTTC.